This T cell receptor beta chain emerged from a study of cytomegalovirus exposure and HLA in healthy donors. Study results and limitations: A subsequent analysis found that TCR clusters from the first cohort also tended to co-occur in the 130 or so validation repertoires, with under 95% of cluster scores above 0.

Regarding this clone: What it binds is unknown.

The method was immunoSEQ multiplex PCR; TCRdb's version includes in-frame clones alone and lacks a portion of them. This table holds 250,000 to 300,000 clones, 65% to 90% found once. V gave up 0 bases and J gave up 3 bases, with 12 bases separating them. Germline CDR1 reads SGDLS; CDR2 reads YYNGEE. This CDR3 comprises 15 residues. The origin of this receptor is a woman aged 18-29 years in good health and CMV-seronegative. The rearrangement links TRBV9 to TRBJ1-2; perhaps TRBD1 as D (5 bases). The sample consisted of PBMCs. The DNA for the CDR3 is TGTGCCAGCAGCGTAGCCAGGGATGTTGACTATGGCTACACCTTC. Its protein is CASSVARDVDYGYTF. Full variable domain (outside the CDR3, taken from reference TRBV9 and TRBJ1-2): DSGVTQTPKHLITATGQRVTLRCSPRSGDLSVYWYQQSLDQGLQFLIQYYNGEERAKGNILERFSAQQFPDLHSELNLSSLELGDSALYFCASSVARDVDYGYTFGSGTRLTVV.